These 30 T cell receptor beta chains originate from one sample sequenced in a study of T cells in Graves' hyperthyroidism and ophthalmopathy. RNA transcripts provided the source from which TCR beta CDR3 regions were amplified. When the TCR CDR3 underwent first-round RT-PCR, the HTBI primer set was used. TCRdb itself ran the multiplex PCR reads through MiXCR, one entry per CDR3 protein. The sample yields about 640,000 distinct CDR3 sequences, less than 25% seen once. Sequenced sample: blood. Receptor source: a man under 40 with Graves' ophthalmopathy.

V usage is TRBV29-1 and J usage is TRBJ1-4; D gene ambiguous. This CDR3 spans 13 amino acids. Trimming took 5 bases from V and 8 from J, leaving 15 bases between them. Per germline, CDR1 SQVTM and CDR2 ANQGSEA. Here the CDR3 DNA reads TGCAGCGTTACTCAGGCCCCGGGGGAAAAACTGTTTTTT. Amino acid sequence: CSVTQAPGEKLFF. Full variable domain (missing parts from reference TRBV29-1 and TRBJ1-4): SAVISQKPSRDICQRGTSLTIQCQVDSQVTMMFWYRQQPGQSLTLIATANQGSEATYESGFVIDKFPISRPNLTFSTLTVSNMSPEDSSIYLCSVTQAPGEKLFFGSGTQLSVL.

V gene TRBV29-1 combines with J gene TRBJ1-5, with 8 nucleotides matching TRBD1. The ends lost 4 bases at V and 3 bases at J; junction bases unmatched: 2. CDR1 and CDR2 (germline): SQVTM, ANQGSEA. This CDR3 is 13 amino acids long. The CDR3 DNA sequence: TGCAGCGTTGGACAGGGGAACAATCAGCCCCAGCATTTT. Encoded protein: CSVGQGNNQPQHF.

This clonotype has a handful of counts. The J gene is TRBJ2-3, the V gene TRBV18; D not certain. There are 12 residues in the CDR3. V lost 3 bases and J lost 4, with 5 bases in between. Germline V gene data show CDR1 as KGHSH and CDR2 as LQKENI. CDR3 sequence reads: CASSPFPDTQYF. The CDR3 DNA reads as TGTGCCAGCTCACCTTTTCCAGATACGCAGTATTTT.

V is TRBV10-3 and J is TRBJ2-4; 10 nucleotides match TRBD1. In germline, CDR1 is ENHRY, CDR2 SYGVKD. Trimming cost V 6 bases and J 4 bases; bases outside gene matches: 3. This CDR3 has 14 residues. As DNA, the CDR3 is TGTGCCATCAGGGGGACAGGGGCAAAAAACATTCAGTACTTC. Protein sequence: CAIRGTGAKNIQYF.

The chain is built from TRBV30 and TRBJ2-3, with D possibly TRBD1 on 6 matching bases. CDR3 length equals 12 residues. CDR1 and CDR2 (germline): GTSNPN, SVGIG (reference sequence). The ends were cut back, 0 bases at V and 7 bases at J, with 8 bases in the middle. The CDR3 bases are TGTGCCTGGAGTGTACAGGGAAATACGCAGTATTTT. Translating it yields CAWSVQGNTQYF.

This clonotype has a handful of counts. The chain has TRBV6-6 and TRBJ2-2; no definite D call. Germline loops: CDR1 MNHNY, CDR2 SVGAGI (reference sequence). CDR3 length: 13 residues. V was cut by 2 bases and J by 4 bases, with 5 bases left in between. CDR3 residues: CASSYAGTGELFF. CDR3 coding DNA: TGTGCCAGCAGTTACGCCGGCACCGGGGAGCTGTTTTTT.

The table lists this clonotype with many counts. The rearrangement links TRBV5-1 to TRBJ1-1; 10 bases match TRBD1. The CDR3 has 17 amino acids. Looked up from germline, CDR1 is SGHRS and CDR2 is YFSETQ. J lost 0 bases, V lost 1 base, and 6 bases had no gene match. This CDR3 reads CASSLPGQGWMNTEAFF. The CDR3 DNA sequence: TGCGCCAGCAGCTTGCCGGGACAGGGGTGGATGAACACTGAAGCTTTCTTT.

This sequence joins TRBV7-2 and TRBJ2-7, with D possibly called TRBD1 or TRBD2 (5 bases each). The germline V and J ends were trimmed by 5 bases and 8 bases, with 16 bases remaining between them. Germline values: CDR1 SGHTA, CDR2 FQGNSA. The CDR3 runs to 13 residues. Here the CDR3 DNA reads TGTGCCAGCAGCCCAGCGGAGAGACAGAAGCAGTACTTC. It specifies CASSPAERQKQYF.

This clonotype was found a few times. V is TRBV12-3 or TRBV12-4 and J is TRBJ2-1; 7 bases match TRBD2. The J segment lost 5 bases and the V segment lost 4 bases, leaving 5 bases of the junction unmatched. The CDR3 is 14 amino acids. In DNA, the CDR3 is TGTGCCAGCAGTTCCCTAGCGGTGGACAATGAGCAGTTCTTC. Amino acids: CASSSLAVDNEQFF.

This clonotype showed up just a few times. The chain couples TRBV7-9 to TRBJ2-7; no definite D call. From germline, CDR1 is SEHNR and CDR2 FQNEAQ (reference sequence). Trimming stripped 5 bases from V and 9 bases from J, with 11 bases between. The CDR3 has 11 residues. CDR3 loop: CASSPGLGQYF. The CDR3 coding sequence is TGTGCCAGCAGCCCGGGTCTAGGGCAGTACTTC.

The V call is TRBV5-1, the J call TRBJ2-5; 8 positions match TRBD1. V trimming: 2 bases; J trimming: 5 bases; junction bases outside the gene matches: 8. In germline, CDR1 is SGHRS, CDR2 YFSETQ. The CDR3 totals 15 residues. In DNA form, the CDR3 reads TGCGCCAGCAGCTTTTCGGACAGGGCCGTGGAGACCCAGTACTTC. Protein: CASSFSDRAVETQYF.

Many counts were recorded for this clonotype. The V call is TRBV30, the J call TRBJ1-2; perhaps TRBD1 as D (6 bases). This CDR3 region has 14 residues. V lost 0 bases and J lost 3, with 11 bases in between. CDR1 GTSNPN and CDR2 SVGIG come from the germline V gene (reference sequence). The CDR3 loop reads CAWSVRGGHYGYTF. The CDR3 DNA reads TGTGCCTGGAGTGTACGTGGGGGCCACTATGGCTACACCTTC. The variable domain in full, with the rest retrieved from reference TRBV30 and TRBJ1-2, is SQTIHQWPATLVQPVGSPLSLECTVEGTSNPNLYWYRQAAGRGLQLLFYSVGIGQISSEVPQNLSASRPQDRQFILSSKKLLLSDSGFYLCAWSVRGGHYGYTFGSGTRLTVV.

This clonotype came up many times. The rearrangement uses TRBV30 and TRBJ2-1; 10 bases line up with TRBD2. Germline V gene sequence: CDR1 GTSNPN, CDR2 SVGIG (reference sequence). This CDR3 region has 14 residues. V lost 4 bases to trimming and J lost 4 bases; unmatched junction nucleotides: 4. CDR3 sequence (DNA): TGTGCCTGGATAGCGGGAGGTTCTTACAATGAGCAGTTCTTC. This gives the protein CAWIAGGSYNEQFF.

The chain couples TRBV24-1 to TRBJ2-3; 7 nucleotides match TRBD2. The CDR3 extends over 18 amino acids. The germline V gene has CDR1 KGHDR and CDR2 SFDVKD. With 0 bases clipped from V and 2 bases from J, the junction kept 10 bases outside the gene matches. For the CDR3, the DNA is TGTGCCACCAGTGATTTGCTTTTGCTAGCGGACCCCACAGATACGCAGTATTTT. Translated: CATSDLLLLADPTDTQYF.

This clonotype was seen only a few times. V is TRBV27 and J is TRBJ2-1; TRBD1 matches at 9 bases. The J segment lost 4 bases and the V segment lost 5 bases, leaving 9 bases of the junction unmatched. This CDR3 comprises 16 residues. The V gene's germline CDR1 is MNHEY and CDR2 SMNVEV (reference sequence). CDR3 protein: CASSPGGTGIYNEQFF. DNA for the CDR3: TGTGCCAGCAGTCCGGGTGGGACAGGGATTTACAATGAGCAGTTCTTC.

This clonotype was detected ten times or more. The chain has TRBV11-2 and TRBJ2-3, with 12 nucleotides matching TRBD2. The CDR3 has 14 residues. The germline V gene has CDR1 SGHAT and CDR2 FQNNGV. With V trimmed by 5 bases and J by 6 bases, 3 bases remained unmatched. Here the CDR3 reads CASSRGTSGDTQYF. The CDR3 coding sequence is TGTGCCAGCAGCAGGGGGACTAGCGGGGATACGCAGTATTTT.

The chain has TRBV7-9 and TRBJ2-7; D unresolved. Per germline, CDR1 SEHNR and CDR2 FQNEAQ (reference sequence). The CDR3 contains 15 residues. Deletions cut 5 bases from V and 0 bases from J, with 14 bases between. This chain's CDR3 is CASSPPVTDSYEQYF. Written as DNA, the CDR3 is TGTGCCAGCAGCCCACCCGTGACGGACTCCTACGAGCAGTACTTC.

This CDR3 reads CASSQYTGTTYNEQFF. The CDR3 DNA reads TGTGCCAGCAGCCAATATACAGGGACCACCTACAATGAGCAGTTCTTC. The rearrangement joins TRBV14 to TRBJ2-1; TRBD1 is a possible D gene (6 bases). V lost 2 bases and J 2 bases, leaving 13 bases between the germline ends. CDR1 SGHDN and CDR2 FVKESK come from the germline V gene. The CDR3 loop spans 16 amino acids.

This clonotype occurred a few times. This sequence joins TRBV20-1 and TRBJ1-3; a weak D match, TRBD1 (5 bases). There are 15 residues in the CDR3. CDR1 is DFQATT, CDR2 SNEGSKA, per germline (reference sequence). V was clipped by 6 bases and J by 0 bases, with 15 bases between them. This CDR3 reads CSAPEGRASGNTIYF. The CDR3 coding sequence is TGCAGTGCCCCCGAGGGCAGGGCCTCTGGAAACACCATATATTTT.

The chain joins TRBV4-3 to TRBJ2-7; D is possibly TRBD1 or TRBD2 (5 bases each). The CDR3 contains 15 residues. CDR1 LGHNA and CDR2 YSLEER come from the germline V gene. The V end lost 0 bases, the J end lost 6 bases, and 15 bases lay between the germline ends. CDR3 amino acids: CASSQEGRKSVEQYF. Here the CDR3 DNA reads TGCGCCAGCAGCCAAGAGGGACGGAAGTCTGTCGAGCAGTACTTC.

The CDR3 sequence: CASSLSHSPLHF. The CDR3, as DNA: TGTGCCAGCAGTTTATCCCATTCACCCCTCCACTTT. The rearrangement joins TRBV28 to TRBJ1-6; D is undetermined. This CDR3 has 12 residues. Germline loops: CDR1 MDHEN, CDR2 SYDVKM. V dropped 1 base and J dropped 8 bases, with 3 bases sitting between them.

The sample holds many counts of this clonotype. This rearrangement joins TRBV7-9 to TRBJ2-7, with TRBD2 matching over 10 bases. The CDR3 length is 14 residues. Trimming took 6 bases from V and 5 from J; bases not matched to a gene: 7. Germline lookup yields CDR1 SEHNR and CDR2 FQNEAQ (reference sequence). Here the CDR3 reads CASRLAGTANEQYF. The DNA of the CDR3 is TGTGCCAGCAGACTAGCGGGAACGGCCAACGAGCAGTACTTC.

The chain uses TRBV6-7 and TRBJ1-1, with D possibly matching TRBD1 (6 bases). TRBV6-7 is reported as an ORF; its role is uncertain. The CDR3 runs 13 residues. The V and J ends lost 7 bases and 4 bases respectively, with 13 bases between them. The CDR3, as DNA: TGTGCCAGCACTCAAGGGGGGGGCACTGAAGCTTTCTTT. Translation: CASTQGGGTEAFF.

This clonotype has a count of ten or more. The V gene is TRBV6-1, the J gene TRBJ2-1; 9 nucleotides line up with TRBD1. Germline values: CDR1 MNHNS, CDR2 SASEGT. This CDR3 spans 18 amino acids. V trimming: 5 bases; J trimming: 8 bases; junction bases outside the gene matches: 19. In DNA, the CDR3 is TGTGCCAGCAGTCAGACAGGGGGTGGAGTAGCTTCCGTGGATGAGCAGTTCTTC. It yields the protein CASSQTGGGVASVDEQFF.

There are a few counts of this clonotype. The chain joins TRBV7-9 to TRBJ2-7, with TRBD2 as a possible D gene (5 bases). CDR1 and CDR2 from the germline V gene are SEHNR and FQNEAQ (reference sequence). Trimming removed 4 bases from V and 7 bases from J, with 20 bases in between. This CDR3 contains 15 residues. CDR3 region: CASSSLPTATGEQYF. CDR3 nucleotides: TGTGCCAGCAGCTCCTTACCGACGGCAACGGGGGAGCAGTACTTC.

This clonotype has just a few counts. The CDR3 sequence: CASSVDRGRTDTQYF. In nucleotides, the CDR3 is TGTGCCAGCAGTGTGGACAGGGGGCGAACAGATACGCAGTATTTT. The rearrangement joins TRBV28 to TRBJ2-3; 11 positions agree with TRBD1. Germline trimming cut 5 bases from V and 3 bases from J; bases unmatched to any gene: 4. The germline gives CDR1 MDHEN, CDR2 SYDVKM. The CDR3 consists of 15 residues.

V is TRBV28 and J is TRBJ2-4, with 8 bases fitting TRBD1. CDR1 MDHEN and CDR2 SYDVKM come from the germline V gene. After removal of 3 bases from V and 0 bases from J, the junction contained 13 bases not matched to a gene. This CDR3 is built from 19 residues. The CDR3 DNA sequence: TGTGCCAGCAGTTTCCGCGGGGCCGGGACAGGATTAGCCAAAAACATTCAGTACTTC. Amino acid sequence: CASSFRGAGTGLAKNIQYF.

This clonotype showed up just a few times. The DNA of the CDR3 is TGCAGCGTTGAACTTCGGGAGACCCAACGGGGGGCCAAAAACATTCAGTACTTC. It yields the protein CSVELRETQRGAKNIQYF. This chain links TRBV29-1 with TRBJ2-4, with a possible D match to TRBD2 (6 bases). The V end lost 2 bases, the J end lost 1 base, and 21 bases lay between the germline ends. The length of the CDR3 is 18 residues. Per germline, CDR1 SQVTM and CDR2 ANQGSEA.

This clonotype was seen many times. The chain joins TRBV7-2 to TRBJ1-6, with D uncertain. Deletions cut 3 bases from V and 0 bases from J, with 15 bases between. Per the germline V gene, CDR1 is SGHTA and CDR2 is FQGNSA. This CDR3 region has 18 residues. The CDR3 DNA is TGTGCCAGCAGCTTGGTGGAATTCAAAGGCTCCTATAATTCACCCCTCCACTTT. Translated, it gives CASSLVEFKGSYNSPLHF.

In this sample, this clonotype turned up a few times. V is TRBV25-1 and J is TRBJ2-3; D perhaps matches TRBD1 (6 bases). This CDR3 has 15 amino acids. The germline CDR1 and CDR2 sequences are MGHDK and SYGVNS. Trimming stripped 5 bases from V and 4 bases from J, with 16 bases between. The CDR3 DNA is TGTGCCAGCAGTCTGAGGGGGATGGTAGCAGATACGCAGTATTTT. Translated, it gives CASSLRGMVADTQYF.